The 9 T cell receptor beta chains reported below all come from one sample, sequenced in a study of identical twins. Each CDR3 protein gets one entry after TCRdb re-called the 5' RACE reads with MiXCR. The top ten clones hold over 4% of a sample with fewer than 900,000 distinct CDR3 sequences, about 20% of them seen once. The same sample was also used in a study of T cells expressing NK-cell markers.

Sequencing was performed on PBMCs. The receptors were gathered from a woman aged 18-29 years in good health.

This clonotype has ten or more counts. J is TRBJ1-5 and V is TRBV5-1, with 9 bases aligning to TRBD1. The CDR3 loop spans 13 amino acids. The V and J ends lost 7 bases and 3 bases, in that order; junction bases with no gene match: 2. Germline loops: CDR1 SGHRS, CDR2 YFSETQ. CDR3 sequence (DNA): TGCGCCAGCCGGGACAGGGACAATCAGCCCCAGCATTTT. As protein: CASRDRDNQPQHF.

The chain couples TRBV5-1 to TRBJ2-5; weak D call: TRBD2 (6 bases). CDR3 length: 16 residues. Trimming pared 2 bases from V and 4 bases from J, leaving 18 bases between. In germline, CDR1 is SGHRS, CDR2 YFSETQ. The CDR3 region is CASSLMPEGAGETQYF. In nucleotides, the CDR3 is TGCGCCAGCAGCTTAATGCCGGAGGGCGCGGGAGAGACCCAGTACTTC. The full variable domain, in which reference TRBV5-1 and TRBJ2-5 provide the parts outside the CDR3, is KAGVTQTPRYLIKTRGQQVTLSCSPISGHRSVSWYQQTPGQGLQFLFEYFSETQRNKGNFPGRFSGRQFSNSRSEMNVSTLELGDSALYLCASSLMPEGAGETQYFGPGTRLLVL.

This chain connects TRBV5-1 to TRBJ2-1; TRBD2 aligns across 8 bases. J lost 2 bases, V lost 4 bases, and 11 bases had no gene match. The CDR3 spans 17 residues. Germline lookup yields CDR1 SGHRS and CDR2 YFSETQ. CDR3 DNA sequence: TGCGCCAGCAGCAGTATTAGCGGGAATAGCGCCTACAATGAGCAGTTCTTC. Translated, it gives CASSSISGNSAYNEQFF.

This clonotype came up a few times. The chain couples TRBV4-1 to TRBJ1-1; TRBD1 is a possible D gene (6 bases). This CDR3 spans 19 amino acids. Trimming pared 3 bases from V and 2 bases from J, leaving 25 bases between. Germline V gene data show CDR1 as MGHRA and CDR2 as YSYEKL. The chain's CDR3 is CASSQDVRTTRGANTEAFF. The DNA for the CDR3 is TGCGCCAGCAGCCAGGATGTCCGGACTACCAGGGGCGCCAACACTGAAGCTTTCTTT.

This chain joins TRBV20-1 and TRBJ1-1; D uncertain. Germline V gene sequence: CDR1 DFQATT, CDR2 SNEGSKA (reference sequence). This CDR3 has 14 amino acids. Trimming cost V 6 bases and J 3 bases, with 17 bases left between them. In nucleotides, the CDR3 is TGCAGTGCCCCCAGACGGGTCATGTACACTGAAGCTTTCTTT. This codes for CSAPRRVMYTEAFF.

This clonotype was observed a handful of times. The chain is built from TRBV12-3 or TRBV12-4 and TRBJ2-3, with 7 bases that match TRBD1. The ends lost 9 bases at V and 4 bases at J; junction bases unmatched: 7. The CDR3 spans 13 residues. CDR3 DNA sequence: TGTGCCAGTTCGGACAGGACCCCAGATACGCAGTATTTT. This translates into CASSDRTPDTQYF.

The rearrangement links TRBV7-2 to TRBJ2-1; D unresolved. Per germline, CDR1 SGHTA and CDR2 FQGNSA. This CDR3 comprises 11 residues. The V end lost 1 base, the J end lost 16 bases, and 11 bases lay between the germline ends. CDR3 in amino acids: CASSLGTAIFF. The CDR3 DNA reads as TGTGCCAGCAGCTTAGGGACGGCTATTTTCTTC.

This clonotype was seen repeatedly, ten times or more. The rearrangement links TRBV7-8 to TRBJ2-7; TRBD1 matches at 8 bases. V was clipped by 4 bases and J by 6 bases; unmatched bases: 5. This CDR3 region has 13 residues. CDR1 and CDR2 from the germline V gene are SGHVS and FQNEAQ. CDR3 loop: CASSSGQGVEQYF. The CDR3 DNA is TGTGCCAGCAGCTCTGGACAGGGTGTCGAGCAGTACTTC.

This clonotype was seen only a few times. The gene calls are TRBV10-1 and TRBJ2-7; D uncertain. Germline values: CDR1 WNHNN, CDR2 SYGVQD (reference sequence). This CDR3 has 13 residues. V gave up 4 bases and J gave up 4 bases, with 11 bases separating them. As DNA, the CDR3 is TGCGCCAGCAGTGGAGCCCCTGGATACGAGCAGTACTTC. Its protein product is CASSGAPGYEQYF.